These T cell receptor beta chains were read from a single sample in a study of regulatory dendritic cells for organ transplantation. The assay was immunoSEQ multiplex PCR, and TCRdb's table has in-frame clones only and misses some. Counted here are roughly 12,000 clones, 79% occurring once; the ten biggest clones make up approximately 1.1%. Antigens of these TCRs are unknown. Sequenced sample: naive CD8+ T cells from blood cultured with regulatory dendritic cells. Every receptor here comes from a human donor in good health. Both conserved end residues are part of each CDR3. The D gene is left open where the match is weak. Not every row has a clone size; where given, it reads once, few, many or a size class.

clone size,D gene,J gene,V gene,CDR3 DNA,CDR3 protein
NA,NA,TRBJ2-7,TRBV27,TGTGCCAGCAGTTCCCAGGGGAACACCTACGAGCAGTACTTC,CASSSQGNTYEQYF
once,NA,TRBJ2-7,TRBV7-8,TGTGCCAGCAGCTTGGACTTCACCTACGAGCAGTACTTC,CASSLDFTYEQYF
few,NA,TRBJ1-2,TRBV14,TGTGCCAGCAGCCCGATACAGGCCCTTTCAGGCTACACCTTC,CASSPIQALSGYTF
few,NA,TRBJ1-1,TRBV9,TGTGCCAGCAGCGTAGGGTTGGGGGGTAACACTGAAGCTTTCTTT,CASSVGLGGNTEAFF
NA,TRBD1,TRBJ2-7,TRBV19,TGTGCCAGTAGTATTAGCGGACAGGGCGCCTACGAGCAGTACTTC,CASSISGQGAYEQYF
NA,NA,TRBJ1-4,TRBV18,TGTGCCAGCTCACCACCTGGAGAAGATAATGAAAAACTGTTTTTT,CASSPPGEDNEKLFF
NA,NA,TRBJ1-2,TRBV15,TGTGCCACCAGCACCTTCCAGGGTGAGAGCTATGGCTACACCTTC,CATSTFQGESYGYTF
few,NA,TRBJ2-1,TRBV16,TGTGCCAGCAGCCAAGGGAGATCAGGTCCCAACTACAATGAGCAGTTCTTC,CASSQGRSGPNYNEQFF
NA,TRBD1,TRBJ2-4,TRBV7-9,TGTGCCAGCAGCAACACCGGGACAGGGAACATTCAGTACTTC,CASSNTGTGNIQYF
NA,TRBD1,TRBJ1-2,TRBV9,TGTGCCAGCAGAGGAGGGACAGACTATGGCTACACCTTC,CASRGGTDYGYTF